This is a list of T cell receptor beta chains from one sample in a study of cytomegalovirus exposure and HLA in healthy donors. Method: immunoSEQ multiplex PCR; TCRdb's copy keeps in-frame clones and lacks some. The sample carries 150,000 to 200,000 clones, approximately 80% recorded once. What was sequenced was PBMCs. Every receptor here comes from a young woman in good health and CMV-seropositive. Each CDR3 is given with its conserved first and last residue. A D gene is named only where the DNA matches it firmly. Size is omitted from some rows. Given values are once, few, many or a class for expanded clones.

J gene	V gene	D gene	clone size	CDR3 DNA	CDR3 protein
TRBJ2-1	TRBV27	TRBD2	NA	TGTGCCAGCAGCCGACCCGGGGGGATCTACAATGAGCAGTTCTTC	CASSRPGGIYNEQFF
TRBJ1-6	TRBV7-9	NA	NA	TGTGCCAGCAGCGGGACACAGGGCCCGGGGTCACCCCTCCACTTT	CASSGTQGPGSPLHF
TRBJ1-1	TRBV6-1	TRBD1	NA	TGTGCCAGCAGTGAAACGACAGGGGACGGGGGAGCTGAAGCTTTCTTT	CASSETTGDGGAEAFF
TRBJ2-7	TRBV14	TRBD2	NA	TGTGCCAGCAGCCAAGCGGGGGGCGAGCAGTACTTC	CASSQAGGEQYF
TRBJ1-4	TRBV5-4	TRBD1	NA	TGTGCCAGCAGTCTTCGACAGGGAACTGGTGAAAAACTGTTTTTT	CASSLRQGTGEKLFF
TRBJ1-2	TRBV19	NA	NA	TGTGCCAGTAGTCTACAGGGTAACTATGGCTACACCTTC	CASSLQGNYGYTF
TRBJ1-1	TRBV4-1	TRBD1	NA	TGCGCCAGCAGCCAAGAGAGGGGGCGGGACACTGAAGCTTTCTTT	CASSQERGRDTEAFF
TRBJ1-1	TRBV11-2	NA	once	TGTGCCAGCAGCTTAGATGCAGGGAACACTGAAGCTTTCTTT	CASSLDAGNTEAFF
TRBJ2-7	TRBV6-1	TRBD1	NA	TGTGCCAGCAGTGGATATACCGGGACAGGGGGCAACGAGCAGTACTTC	CASSGYTGTGGNEQYF
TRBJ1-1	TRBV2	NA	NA	TGTGCCAGCAGACGGGACACCAGTCGTAACACTGAAGCTTTCTTT	CASRRDTSRNTEAFF
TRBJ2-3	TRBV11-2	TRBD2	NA	TGTGCCAGCAGCTTATTAGCGGGGATCGATACGCAGTATTTT	CASSLLAGIDTQYF
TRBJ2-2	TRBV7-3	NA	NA	TGTGCCAGCAGCTCCTTTACCGGGGAGCTGTTTTTT	CASSSFTGELFF
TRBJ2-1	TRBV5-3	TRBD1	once	TGTGCCAGAAGCACCGGACAGGGTAGGGATGAGCAGTTCTTC	CARSTGQGRDEQFF
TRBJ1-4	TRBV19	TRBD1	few	TGTGCCAGTAGTGGAGGTCGGACAGGTGATAATGAAAAACTGTTTTTT	CASSGGRTGDNEKLFF
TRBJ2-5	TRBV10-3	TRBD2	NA	TGTGCCATCAGTGAGGTATCGCGGGGGCAAGAGACCCAGTACTTC	CAISEVSRGQETQYF
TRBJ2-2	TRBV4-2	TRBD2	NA	TGTGCCAGCAGCCAACTGGACTCTAGCGGGGGGGCCCCCGGGGAGCTGTTTTTT	CASSQLDSSGGAPGELFF
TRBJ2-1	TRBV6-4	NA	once	TGTGCCAGCAGTGCCAGGGCAAACAATGAGCAGTTCTTC	CASSARANNEQFF
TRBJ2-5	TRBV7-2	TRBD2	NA	TGTGCCAGCAGCTTAGCGAACGGGGGGGCCGGGGAGACCCAGTACTTC	CASSLANGGAGETQYF
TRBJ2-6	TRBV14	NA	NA	TGTGCCAGCAGCCCGGGACATCTCTCTGGGGCCAACGTCCTGACTTTC	CASSPGHLSGANVLTF
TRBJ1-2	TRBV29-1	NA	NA	TGCAGCGTTGAACGGGGGGCAGGGGTAAACTATGGCTACACCTTC	CSVERGAGVNYGYTF
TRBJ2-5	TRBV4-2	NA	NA	TGTGCCAGCAGCCCACCGGACTACCAAGAGACCCAGTACTTC	CASSPPDYQETQYF
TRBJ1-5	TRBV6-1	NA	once	TGTGCCATCTCGGGGGGGCAGTTCAATCAGCCCCAGCATTTT	CAISGGQFNQPQHF
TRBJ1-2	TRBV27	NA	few	TGTGCCAGCAGTTCTATCCGGAGCATCCAGGGCTACACCTTC	CASSSIRSIQGYTF
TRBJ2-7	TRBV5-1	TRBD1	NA	TGCGCCAGCGGCAGGGGGACGGAAGCCTACGAGCAGTACTTC	CASGRGTEAYEQYF
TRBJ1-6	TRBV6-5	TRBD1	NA	TGTGCCAGCAGTTTGGACAGGGGACCGAATTCACCCCTCCACTTT	CASSLDRGPNSPLHF
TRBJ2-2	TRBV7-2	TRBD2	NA	TGTGCCAGCAGCTTTTGGGGGGGGAACACCGGGGAGCTGTTTTTT	CASSFWGGNTGELFF
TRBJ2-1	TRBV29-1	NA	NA	TGCAGCGTGGAAACTAGATCCCTAGGAGGGTACAATGAGCAGTTCTTC	CSVETRSLGGYNEQFF
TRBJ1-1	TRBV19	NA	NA	TGTGCCAGTAGTACCCCCTTTTCCGGGGGTAACACTGAAGCTTTCTTT	CASSTPFSGGNTEAFF
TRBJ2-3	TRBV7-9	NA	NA	TGTTCCAGCAGCCCTACTGACGGGTCCACAGATACGCAGTATTTT	CSSSPTDGSTDTQYF
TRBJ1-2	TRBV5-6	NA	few	TGTGCCAGCAGCTTGGGCGGCTATGGCTACACCTTC	CASSLGGYGYTF
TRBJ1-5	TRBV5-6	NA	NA	TGTGCCAGCAGCTTGGCCGGGAGCAATCAGCCCCAGCATTTT	CASSLAGSNQPQHF
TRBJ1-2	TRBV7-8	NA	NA	TGTGCCAGCAGCCTTGGAACGGAGGGATTCTATGGCTACACCTTC	CASSLGTEGFYGYTF
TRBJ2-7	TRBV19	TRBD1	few	TGTGCCAGTAGTCCATGGACAGGGTCCTACGAGCAGTACTTC	CASSPWTGSYEQYF
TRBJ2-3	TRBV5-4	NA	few	TGTGCCAGCAGCTTCGACTCTTCCACAGATACGCAGTATTTT	CASSFDSSTDTQYF
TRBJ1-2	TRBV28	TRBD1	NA	TGTGCCAGCAGTTTATCCGTCGGACAGGGGGCCCGTGGCTACACCTTC	CASSLSVGQGARGYTF
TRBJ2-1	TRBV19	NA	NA	TGTGCCAGTAGGGTGACTAGGAATGAGCAGTTCTTC	CASRVTRNEQFF
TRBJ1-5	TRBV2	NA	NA	TGTGCCAGCCAGGGTTATAGCAATCAGCCCCAGCATTTT	CASQGYSNQPQHF
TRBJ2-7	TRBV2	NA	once	TGTGCCAGCAGTGAACCGGCGGGGCCCCCCTACGAGCAGTACTTC	CASSEPAGPPYEQYF
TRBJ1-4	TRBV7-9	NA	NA	TGTGCCAGCAGCTTAGAAGGGACATTAACTAATGAAAAACTGTTTTTT	CASSLEGTLTNEKLFF
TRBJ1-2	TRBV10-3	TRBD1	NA	TGTGCCATCAGTGACTCCGACAGGGGGCGGCTTGGCTACACCTTC	CAISDSDRGRLGYTF
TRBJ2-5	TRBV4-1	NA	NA	TGCGCCAGCAGCCAAGGAGGGGGGGATGAGACCCAGTACTTC	CASSQGGGDETQYF
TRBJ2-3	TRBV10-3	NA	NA	TGTGCCATCAGTCAGGGGATCACAGATACGCAGTATTTT	CAISQGITDTQYF
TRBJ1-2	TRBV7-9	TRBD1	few	TGTGCCAGCAGCTGGACAGGGAATGGCTACACCTTC	CASSWTGNGYTF
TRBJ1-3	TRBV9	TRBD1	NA	TGTGCCAGCAGCACCACAGGGGAGAGCCTTCTCTCTGGAAACACCATATATTTT	CASSTTGESLLSGNTIYF
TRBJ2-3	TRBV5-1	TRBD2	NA	TGCGCCAGCAGCCTGCATAGCGGGGGGCACACAGATACGCAGTATTTT	CASSLHSGGHTDTQYF
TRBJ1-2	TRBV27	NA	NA	TGTGCCAGCAGTTTATTAGCAGATTCTAATGGCTACACCTTC	CASSLLADSNGYTF
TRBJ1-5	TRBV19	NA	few	TGTGCCGGAAGGGGGGGCGCAGGCCAGCCCCAGCATTTT	CAGRGGAGQPQHF
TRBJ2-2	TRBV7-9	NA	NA	TGTGCCAGCAGCCCAAAACCAGGGGAGCACACCGGGGAGCTGTTTTTT	CASSPKPGEHTGELFF
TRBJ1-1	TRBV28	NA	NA	TGTGCCAGCAGTTTACAGGGAAACACTGAAGCTTTCTTT	CASSLQGNTEAFF
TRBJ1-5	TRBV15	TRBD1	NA	TGTGCCACCAGCAGAGAACAACAGGGGGCGGGTCAGCCCCAGCATTTT	CATSREQQGAGQPQHF
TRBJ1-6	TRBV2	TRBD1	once	TGTGCCAGCAAACCGGGACAGGGCTATCCCCTCCACTTT	CASKPGQGYPLHF
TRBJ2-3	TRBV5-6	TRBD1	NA	TGTGCCAGCAGCTTGAGGACAGGGGCGCCGGAGATAAGCACAGATACGCAGTATTTT	CASSLRTGAPEISTDTQYF
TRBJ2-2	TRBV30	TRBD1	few	TGTGCCTGGAGTGTACAGGGGGGCTATACCGGGGAGCTGTTTTTT	CAWSVQGGYTGELFF